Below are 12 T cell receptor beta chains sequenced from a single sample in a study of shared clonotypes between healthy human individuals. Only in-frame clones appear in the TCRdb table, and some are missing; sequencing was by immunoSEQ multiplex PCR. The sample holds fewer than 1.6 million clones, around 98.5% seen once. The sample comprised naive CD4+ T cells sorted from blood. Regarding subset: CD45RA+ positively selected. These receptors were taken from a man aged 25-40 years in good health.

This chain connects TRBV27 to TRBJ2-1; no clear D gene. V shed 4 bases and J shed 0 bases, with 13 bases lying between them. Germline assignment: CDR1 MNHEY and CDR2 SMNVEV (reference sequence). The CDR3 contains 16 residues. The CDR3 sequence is CASSSPSRSSYNEQFF. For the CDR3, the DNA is TGTGCCAGCAGTTCCCCTTCCCGGAGCTCCTACAATGAGCAGTTCTTC.

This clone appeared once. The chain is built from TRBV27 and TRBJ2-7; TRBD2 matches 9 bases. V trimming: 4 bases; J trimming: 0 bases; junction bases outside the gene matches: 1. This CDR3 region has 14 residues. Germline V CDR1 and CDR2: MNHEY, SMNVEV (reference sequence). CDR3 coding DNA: TGTGCCAGCAGTTATAGCGGGAGCTCCTACGAGCAGTACTTC. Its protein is CASSYSGSSYEQYF.

The CDR3 sequence is CAWSGRRGRGELFF. CDR3 DNA: TGTGCCTGGAGTGGCCGCAGGGGGCGCGGGGAGCTGTTTTTT. The rearrangement links TRBV30 to TRBJ2-2, with 8 bases that match TRBD1. Trimming cost V 1 base and J 7 bases; bases outside gene matches: 5. There are 14 residues in the CDR3. The germline V gene has CDR1 GTSNPN and CDR2 SVGIG (reference sequence).

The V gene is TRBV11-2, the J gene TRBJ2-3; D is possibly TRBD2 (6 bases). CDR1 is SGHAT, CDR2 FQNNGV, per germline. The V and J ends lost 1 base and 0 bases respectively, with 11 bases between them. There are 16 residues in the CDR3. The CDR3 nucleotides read TGTGCCAGCAGCTTAGTAGGGACTTTGAGCACAGATACGCAGTATTTT. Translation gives CASSLVGTLSTDTQYF.

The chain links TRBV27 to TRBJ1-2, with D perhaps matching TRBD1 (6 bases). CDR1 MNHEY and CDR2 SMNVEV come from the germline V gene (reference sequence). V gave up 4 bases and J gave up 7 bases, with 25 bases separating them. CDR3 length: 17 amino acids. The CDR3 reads CASSWGPALDILGGYTF. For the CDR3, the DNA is TGTGCCAGCAGTTGGGGGCCCGCCCTAGATATCCTTGGTGGCTACACCTTC.

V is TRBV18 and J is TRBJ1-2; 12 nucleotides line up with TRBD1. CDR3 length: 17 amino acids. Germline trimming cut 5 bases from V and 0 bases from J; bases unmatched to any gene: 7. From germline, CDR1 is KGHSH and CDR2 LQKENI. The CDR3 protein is CASSLRDRGPSNYGYTF. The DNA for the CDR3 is TGTGCCAGCTCATTACGGGACAGGGGGCCTTCTAACTATGGCTACACCTTC.

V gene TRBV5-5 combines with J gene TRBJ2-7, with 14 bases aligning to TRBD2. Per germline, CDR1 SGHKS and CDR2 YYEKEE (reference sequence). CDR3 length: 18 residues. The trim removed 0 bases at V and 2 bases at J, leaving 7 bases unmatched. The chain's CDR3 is CASSLGGLAGGLAYEQYF. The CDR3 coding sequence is TGTGCCAGCAGCTTGGGAGGACTAGCGGGAGGTCTAGCCTACGAGCAGTACTTC.

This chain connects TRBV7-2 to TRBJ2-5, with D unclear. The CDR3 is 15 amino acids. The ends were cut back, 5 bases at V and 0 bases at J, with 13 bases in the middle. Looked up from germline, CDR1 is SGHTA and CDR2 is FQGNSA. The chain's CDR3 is CASSGQGRDQETQYF. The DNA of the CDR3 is TGTGCCAGCAGCGGTCAAGGAAGGGACCAAGAGACCCAGTACTTC.

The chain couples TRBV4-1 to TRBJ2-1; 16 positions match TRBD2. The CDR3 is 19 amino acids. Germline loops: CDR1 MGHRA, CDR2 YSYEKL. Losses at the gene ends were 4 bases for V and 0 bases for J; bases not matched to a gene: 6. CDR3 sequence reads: CASSLMGLAGGASYNEQFF. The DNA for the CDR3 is TGCGCCAGCAGCCTTATGGGACTAGCGGGAGGGGCCTCCTACAATGAGCAGTTCTTC.

The CDR3 sequence is CASSYFSGREETQYF. CDR3 DNA sequence: TGTGCCAGCAGTTACTTTTCCGGGAGGGAAGAGACCCAGTACTTC. The rearrangement links TRBV6-6 to TRBJ2-5, with TRBD2 matching over 8 bases. V gave up 1 base and J gave up 3 bases; unmatched junction bases: 4. The V gene's germline CDR1 is MNHNY and CDR2 SVGAGI (reference sequence). This CDR3 is 15 amino acids long.

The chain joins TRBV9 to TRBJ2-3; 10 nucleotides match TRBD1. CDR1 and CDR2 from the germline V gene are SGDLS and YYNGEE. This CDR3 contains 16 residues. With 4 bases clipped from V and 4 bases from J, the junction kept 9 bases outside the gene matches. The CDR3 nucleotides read TGTGCCAGCAGCCAGAGGGGGGACAGGGGCGCAGATACGCAGTATTTT. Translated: CASSQRGDRGADTQYF.

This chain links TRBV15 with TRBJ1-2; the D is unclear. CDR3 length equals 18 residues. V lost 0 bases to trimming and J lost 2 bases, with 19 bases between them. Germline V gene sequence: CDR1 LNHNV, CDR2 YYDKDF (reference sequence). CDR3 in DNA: TGTGCCACCAGCAGAGACATTACCCCCCGTGGCGGAAACTATGGCTACACCTTC. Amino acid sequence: CATSRDITPRGGNYGYTF.